One sample yielded the 32 T cell receptor beta chains listed below, sequenced in a study of blood T cell repertoires in COVID-19. Data came from immunoSEQ multiplex PCR; TCRdb stores just in-frame clones and leaves some out. The sample lists about 150,000 clones; around four fifths were seen once. The sample consisted of peripheral blood. Receptors originate from a woman aged 80 or over with COVID-19, enrolled during active disease.

CDR3 in DNA: TGTGCCAGTAGTATGAGGCCGGGACAGGGGAGTGAAAAACTGTTTTTT. It is translated as CASSMRPGQGSEKLFF. J is TRBJ1-4 and V is TRBV19; 10 bases are a match to TRBD1. Losses at the gene ends were 3 bases for V and 7 bases for J; bases not matched to a gene: 8. Looked up from germline, CDR1 is LNHDA and CDR2 is SQIVND (reference sequence). This CDR3 is 16 amino acids long.

The rearrangement links TRBV28 to TRBJ2-6; D uncertain. The CDR3 spans 15 residues. Germline-derived CDR1 and CDR2 are MDHEN and SYDVKM. The V gene lost 6 bases and the J gene lost 0 bases, with 9 bases spanning the gap. Here the CDR3 DNA reads TGTGCCAGCAGCCTCCAGTACTCTGGGGCCAACGTCCTGACTTTC. Translation gives CASSLQYSGANVLTF.

V and J are TRBV5-1 and TRBJ2-7; TRBD2 is a possible D gene (6 bases). The CDR3 is made up of 15 amino acids. Germline CDR1 and CDR2: SGHRS and YFSETQ. V lost 0 bases and J 0 bases, leaving 10 bases between the germline ends. CDR3 nucleotides: TGCGCCAGCAGCTTGGTGGCGGGAAGCTCCTACGAGCAGTACTTC. Its translation: CASSLVAGSSYEQYF.

V gene TRBV28 combines with J gene TRBJ2-6; weak D call: TRBD2 (6 bases). The V gene's germline CDR1 is MDHEN and CDR2 SYDVKM. This CDR3 spans 14 amino acids. The V end lost 7 bases, the J end lost 0 bases, and 7 bases lay between the germline ends. The CDR3 loop reads CASNSGSGANVLTF. CDR3 DNA: TGTGCCAGCAATAGCGGCTCTGGGGCCAACGTCCTGACTTTC. Using reference TRBV28 and TRBJ2-6 for the parts outside the CDR3, the full variable domain is DVKVTQSSRYLVKRTGEKVFLECVQDMDHENMFWYRQDPGLGLRLIYFSYDVKMKEKGDIPEGYSVSREKKERFSLILESASTNQTSMYLCASNSGSGANVLTFGAGSRLTVL.

The chain couples TRBV4-1 to TRBJ2-1; 7 bases align to TRBD2. The trim removed 0 bases at V and 2 bases at J, leaving 4 bases unmatched. The CDR3 spans 16 residues. Germline CDR1 and CDR2: MGHRA and YSYEKL. The CDR3 here is CASSQDRGTTYNEQFF. The CDR3 region has the DNA TGCGCCAGCAGCCAAGATCGGGGGACTACCTACAATGAGCAGTTCTTC.

The genes are TRBV15 and TRBJ2-6; the D is unclear. This CDR3 comprises 14 residues. CDR1 is LNHNV, CDR2 YYDKDF, per germline (reference sequence). V gave up 3 bases and J gave up 0 bases, with 3 bases separating them. The CDR3 DNA sequence: TGTGCCACCAGCAGGTACTCTGGGGCCAACGTCCTGACTTTC. It specifies CATSRYSGANVLTF.

The V call is TRBV5-8, the J call TRBJ2-7, with 9 bases matching TRBD2. J lost 3 bases, V lost 4 bases, and 11 bases had no gene match. Per the germline V gene, CDR1 is SGHTS and CDR2 is YDEGEE. The CDR3 consists of 16 residues. As DNA, the CDR3 is TGTGCCAGCAGCCCAAAGACTAGCGGAGAATACTACGAGCAGTACTTC. Translating it yields CASSPKTSGEYYEQYF.

The rearrangement uses TRBV5-5 and TRBJ2-7; 7 bases are shared with TRBD2. Germline-derived CDR1 and CDR2 are SGHKS and YYEKEE (reference sequence). The CDR3 length is 11 residues. V dropped 0 bases and J dropped 12; count of bases not matched to a gene: 3. CDR3 nucleotide sequence: TGTGCCAGCAGCTTGGAAGGGGAGGGGTACTTC. Translation gives CASSLEGEGYF.

The CDR3 nucleotides are TGTGCCAGCAGCTTATTCCTAACCACTGAAGCTTTCTTT. It codes for CASSLFLTTEAFF. This chain uses TRBV7-9 with TRBJ1-1, with D uncertain. V shed 2 bases and J shed 4 bases, with 8 bases lying between them. The length of the CDR3 is 13 residues. Germline values: CDR1 SEHNR, CDR2 FQNEAQ (reference sequence).

Comments on this clone: Other DNA sequences in this sample translate to the same CDR3. The V call is TRBV5-6, the J call TRBJ1-5; 8 bases match TRBD1. V lost 0 bases, J lost 7 bases, and 3 bases stayed unmatched. In germline, CDR1 is SGHDT, CDR2 YYEEEE. The CDR3 contains 14 residues. The CDR3 spells CASSLGTGPQPQHF. The CDR3 DNA is TGTGCCAGCAGCTTGGGGACAGGGCCGCAGCCCCAGCATTTT.

The sample holds a few counts of this clone. The rearrangement links TRBV4-1 to TRBJ2-2; D not resolved. V lost 4 bases to trimming and J lost 3 bases, with 12 bases between them. The CDR3 is 15 amino acids. The V gene's germline CDR1 is MGHRA and CDR2 YSYEKL. CDR3 nucleotide sequence: TGCGCCAGCAGCCCCGGTGGGCTCGACACCGGGGAGCTGTTTTTT. Its protein is CASSPGGLDTGELFF.

The V call is TRBV7-6, the J call TRBJ2-1; 7 positions agree with TRBD1. CDR3 length: 15 residues. V dropped 4 bases and J dropped 2; count of bases not matched to a gene: 5. The germline V gene has CDR1 SGHVS and CDR2 FNYEAQ. The CDR3 protein is CASSSRGMAYNEQFF. The CDR3 DNA reads TGTGCCAGCAGCTCCAGGGGGATGGCCTACAATGAGCAGTTCTTC.

The chain couples TRBV15 to TRBJ1-5, with D unclear. This CDR3 has 14 residues. V was shortened by 5 bases and J by 1 base, with 9 bases between the two germline ends. CDR1 LNHNV and CDR2 YYDKDF come from the germline V gene (reference sequence). Here the CDR3 DNA reads TGTGCCACCAGCGTACGGAGAAGCAATCAGCCCCAGCATTTT. It yields the protein CATSVRRSNQPQHF.

The chain combines TRBV27 with TRBJ2-1; TRBD2 is a possible D gene (5 bases). Germline V CDR1 and CDR2: MNHEY, SMNVEV (reference sequence). This CDR3 region has 12 residues. V gave up 3 bases and J gave up 10 bases, with 10 bases separating them. This chain's CDR3 is CASSFLEREQFF. CDR3 DNA: TGTGCCAGCAGTTTTCTAGAGCGGGAGCAGTTCTTC.

The rearrangement links TRBV5-1 to TRBJ1-2; weak D call: TRBD1 (6 bases). The V and J ends lost 5 bases and 4 bases respectively, with 18 bases between them. Per germline, CDR1 SGHRS and CDR2 YFSETQ. This CDR3 is built from 15 residues. The CDR3 coding sequence is TGCGCCAGCAGTTCGGTCCCAGGGGACCCCTATGGCTACACCTTC. It specifies CASSSVPGDPYGYTF.

This clone showed up just a few times. The identical CDR3 is also encoded by other nucleotide sequences in the sample. The chain carries TRBV7-2 and TRBJ2-7; D gene ambiguous. Deletions cut 5 bases from V and 3 bases from J, with 5 bases between. Germline V gene data show CDR1 as SGHTA and CDR2 as FQGNSA. The CDR3 loop spans 11 amino acids. This chain's CDR3 is CASSLYYEQYF. The CDR3 nucleotides read TGTGCCAGCAGCCTCTACTACGAGCAGTACTTC.

The gene calls are TRBV2 and TRBJ1-5; D is uncertain. V gave up 2 bases and J gave up 7 bases, with 12 bases separating them. Germline CDR1 SNHLY, CDR2 FYNNEI. The CDR3 consists of 14 residues. For the CDR3, the DNA is TGTGCCAGCAGTGAAAGCGAGGGCCAGCAGCCCCAGCATTTT. Encoded protein: CASSESEGQQPQHF.

To note about this clone: The same CDR3 can be traced to other DNA sequences in this sample. The chain couples TRBV12-3 or TRBV12-4 to TRBJ1-5; 7 bases are shared with TRBD1. Losses at the gene ends were 6 bases for V and 7 bases for J; bases not matched to a gene: 6. CDR3 length: 13 residues. The CDR3 loop is CASSQDRDQPQHF. For the CDR3, the DNA is TGTGCCAGCAGCCAAGACAGGGACCAGCCCCAGCATTTT.

Note on this clone: The same CDR3 is also encoded by other DNA sequences in this sample. The rearrangement uses TRBV2 and TRBJ2-7; possibly TRBD1 for D (6 bases). Trimming removed 2 bases at V and 2 bases at J, with 10 bases between. Germline V CDR1 and CDR2: SNHLY, FYNNEI. The CDR3 totals 14 residues. The CDR3 bases are TGTGCCAGCAGTGAACAGGGGCTCGCCTACGAGCAGTACTTC. Residues: CASSEQGLAYEQYF.

J is TRBJ2-1 and V is TRBV2; 7 bases agree with TRBD2. Germline values: CDR1 SNHLY, CDR2 FYNNEI. The CDR3 spans 14 residues. The V segment lost 4 bases and the J segment 8 bases; nucleotides outside the gene matches: 8. CDR3 protein: CASSVTRGGDEQFF. The CDR3, as DNA: TGTGCCAGCAGTGTGACACGTGGGGGGGATGAGCAGTTCTTC.

This clone was seen just once. Here the CDR3 reads CASSGGRVRGQPQHF. The CDR3 DNA reads TGCGCCAGCAGTGGGGGTAGGGTGCGGGGTCAGCCCCAGCATTTT. The chain joins TRBV10-2 to TRBJ1-5; no reliable D call. Trimming stripped 4 bases from V and 6 bases from J, with 16 bases between. The CDR3 is 15 amino acids. The germline V gene has CDR1 WSHSY and CDR2 SAAADI.

V gene TRBV6-6 combines with J gene TRBJ1-5; D uncertain. The V and J ends lost 5 bases and 1 base respectively, with 18 bases between them. Germline values: CDR1 MNHNY, CDR2 SVGAGI (reference sequence). The CDR3 has 17 amino acids. The CDR3 sequence: CASSPTYRLRSNQPQHF. CDR3 sequence (DNA): TGTGCCAGCAGTCCAACTTACCGCTTGAGGAGCAATCAGCCCCAGCATTTT.

The chain combines TRBV11-3 with TRBJ1-1; D may be TRBD1 (6 bases). V lost 5 bases, J lost 2 bases, and 9 bases lay in between. Germline CDR1 is SGHNT and CDR2 is YENEEA. This CDR3 comprises 13 residues. The CDR3 nucleotides are TGTGCCAGCAGCAGCAGGGGTAACACTGAAGCTTTCTTT. This translates into CASSSRGNTEAFF.

The chain uses TRBV12-2 and TRBJ2-7; the table's D call, TRBD1, was not checked against the DNA. TRBV12-2 is tagged as a pseudogene. The CDR3 is 15 residues long. The CDR3 bases are TGTGCAAGTCCCTCGGGACAGGGGACCATCTACGAGCAGTACTTC. Encoded protein: CASPSGQGTIYEQYF.

The chain combines TRBV6-5 with TRBJ1-2; TRBD1 matches 9 bases. With 6 bases clipped from V and 5 bases from J, the junction kept 7 bases outside the gene matches. The CDR3 consists of 14 residues. Germline V CDR1 and CDR2: MNHEY, SVGAGI. CDR3 region: CASRTDRGRYGYTF. The CDR3 DNA reads TGTGCCAGCAGAACGGACAGGGGCAGATATGGCTACACCTTC.

The CDR3: CASSLNKQTYGYTF. CDR3 nucleotides: TGTGCCAGCAGCTTAAATAAACAGACCTATGGCTACACCTTC. This chain joins TRBV11-2 and TRBJ1-2; D gene uncertain. Between the trimmed V and J ends, which lost 2 bases and 4 bases, there was a span of 11 bases. This CDR3 has 14 amino acids. Per the germline V gene, CDR1 is SGHAT and CDR2 is FQNNGV.

This chain connects TRBV2 to TRBJ1-1, with 11 bases lining up with TRBD1. CDR1 SNHLY and CDR2 FYNNEI come from the germline V gene. The junction had 6 bases not matched to a gene; V was cut back by 4 bases and J by 11 bases. This CDR3 is built from 13 residues. The chain's CDR3 is CASSGTGGPSAFF. The CDR3 DNA sequence: TGTGCCAGCAGTGGGACAGGGGGCCCGAGCGCTTTCTTT.

The table lists this clone with a count of one. This sequence joins TRBV5-1 and TRBJ2-7; TRBD1 might be the D (5 bases). The CDR3 has 14 amino acids. Trimming shortened V by 4 bases and J by 6 bases, and 17 bases separated the two germline ends. The V gene's germline CDR1 is SGHRS and CDR2 YFSETQ. The DNA for the CDR3 is TGCGCCAGCAGCCCTGGCGTGCAGGGAAGCGAGCAGTACTTC. It translates to CASSPGVQGSEQYF.

The chain carries TRBV18 and TRBJ1-1; perhaps TRBD1 as D (6 bases). Germline V lookup: CDR1 KGHSH, CDR2 LQKENI. The length of the CDR3 is 15 residues. V was shortened by 5 bases and J by 0 bases, with 13 bases between the two germline ends. This chain's CDR3 is CASSFGGHMNTEAFF. DNA for the CDR3: TGTGCCAGCTCATTCGGGGGGCACATGAACACTGAAGCTTTCTTT. Full variable domain (rest looked up from reference TRBV18 and TRBJ1-1): NAGVMQNPRHLVRRRGQEARLRCSPMKGHSHVYWYRQLPEEGLKFMVYLQKENIIDESGMPKERFSAEFPKEGPSILRIQQVVRGDSAAYFCASSFGGHMNTEAFFGQGTRLTVV.

The V and J genes are TRBV6-4 and TRBJ2-1; TRBD2 aligns across 14 bases. Germline loops: CDR1 MRHNA, CDR2 SNTAGT. Trimming at V came to 4 bases and at J to 9 bases, leaving 11 bases not matched to a gene. This CDR3 is built from 17 residues. The CDR3 reads CASSGLKGTSGGVEQFF. The CDR3 region has the DNA TGTGCCAGCAGTGGATTAAAAGGGACTAGCGGGGGAGTTGAGCAGTTCTTC.

V is TRBV7-9 and J is TRBJ1-5; maybe TRBD1 (5 bases). The CDR3 length is 13 residues. Germline lookup yields CDR1 SEHNR and CDR2 FQNEAQ (reference sequence). V was clipped by 2 bases and J by 8 bases, with 10 bases between them. The CDR3 coding sequence is TGTGCCAGCAGCTTACCAGGCAGGGAGCCCCAGCATTTT. It codes for CASSLPGREPQHF.

The chain links TRBV5-1 to TRBJ2-3; D remains unclear. The germline V gene has CDR1 SGHRS and CDR2 YFSETQ. V was clipped by 0 bases and J by 6 bases, with 14 bases between them. This CDR3 has 15 residues. The CDR3, as DNA: TGCGCCAGCAGCTTGGGGTCGGTAGCCCACGATACGCAGTATTTT. This sequence encodes CASSLGSVAHDTQYF.